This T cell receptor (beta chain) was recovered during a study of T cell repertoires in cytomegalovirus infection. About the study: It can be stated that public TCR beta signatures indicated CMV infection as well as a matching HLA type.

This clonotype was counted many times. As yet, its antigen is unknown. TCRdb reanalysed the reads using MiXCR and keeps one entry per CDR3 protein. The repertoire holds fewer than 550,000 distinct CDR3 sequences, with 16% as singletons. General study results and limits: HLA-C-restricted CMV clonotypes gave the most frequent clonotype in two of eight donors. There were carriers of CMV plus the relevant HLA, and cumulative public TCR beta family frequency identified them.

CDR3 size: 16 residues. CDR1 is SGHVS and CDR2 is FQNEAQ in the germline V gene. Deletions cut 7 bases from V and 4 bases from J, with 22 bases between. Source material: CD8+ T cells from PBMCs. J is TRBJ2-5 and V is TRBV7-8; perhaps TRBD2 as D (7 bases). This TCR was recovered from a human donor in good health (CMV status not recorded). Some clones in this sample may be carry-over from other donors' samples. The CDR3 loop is CASTSTGGGLGETQYF. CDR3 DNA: TGTGCCAGCACCTCAACTGGGGGGGGGCTCGGAGAGACCCAGTACTTC.